The 26 T cell receptor beta chains below come from one sample, sequenced in a study of identical twins. One entry per CDR3 protein results from TCRdb running MiXCR on the 5' RACE reads. The repertoire holds about 280,000 distinct CDR3 sequences, with under 9.5% as singletons. These data were likewise used in another study, on yellow fever vaccine responses in identical twins.

Sequencing used memory (CD45RO+) T cells sorted from blood. Receptors were obtained from a woman aged 18 to 35 in good health.

This clonotype was counted at least ten times. V is TRBV6-5 and J is TRBJ1-1; 7 bases agree with TRBD1. Per the germline V gene, CDR1 is MNHEY and CDR2 is SVGAGI. V was clipped by 2 bases and J by 2 bases; unmatched bases: 2. CDR3 size: 14 residues. CDR3 region: CASSYRGRNTEAFF. The CDR3 coding sequence is TGTGCCAGCAGTTACAGGGGGCGCAACACTGAAGCTTTCTTT.

The sample holds many counts of this clonotype. The chain joins TRBV9 to TRBJ2-5; 7 nucleotides align to TRBD1. From germline, CDR1 is SGDLS and CDR2 YYNGEE. The junction had 10 bases not matched to a gene; V was cut back by 2 bases and J by 3 bases. The CDR3 sequence is 16 residues long. In DNA, the CDR3 is TGTGCCAGCAGCGTTAGACCTTCAGGGGGAAAAGAGACCCAGTACTTC. Translating gives CASSVRPSGGKETQYF. The variable domain in full, with the rest retrieved from reference TRBV9 and TRBJ2-5, is DSGVTQTPKHLITATGQRVTLRCSPRSGDLSVYWYQQSLDQGLQFLIQYYNGEERAKGNILERFSAQQFPDLHSELNLSSLELGDSALYFCASSVRPSGGKETQYFGPGTRLLVL.

This chain links TRBV19 with TRBJ2-1, with D perhaps TRBD1 or TRBD2 (5 bases each). The CDR3 totals 14 residues. Trimming left V 0 bases short and J 9 bases short, with 12 bases between. From germline, CDR1 is LNHDA and CDR2 SQIVND (reference sequence). The chain's CDR3 is CASSIDRVRGEQFF. The CDR3 bases are TGTGCCAGTAGTATAGATCGGGTGAGGGGTGAGCAGTTCTTC. Supplemented by reference TRBV19 and TRBJ2-1, the full variable domain reads DGGITQSPKYLFRKEGQNVTLSCEQNLNHDAMYWYRQDPGQGLRLIYYSQIVNDFQKGDIAEGYSVSREKKESFPLTVTSAQKNPTAFYLCASSIDRVRGEQFFGPGTRLTVL.

This clonotype was seen many times. The rearrangement joins TRBV5-1 to TRBJ2-1; TRBD2 matches at 11 bases. CDR3 length equals 16 residues. V was pared by 4 bases and J by 5 bases, with 8 bases of the junction left unmatched. From germline, CDR1 is SGHRS and CDR2 YFSETQ. CDR3 bases: TGCGCCAGCAGCCTCCACGGGACTAGCGGAAACAATGAGCAGTTCTTC. The encoded protein is CASSLHGTSGNNEQFF.

This chain uses TRBV7-2 with TRBJ2-2; D is unresolved. Trimming shortened V by 1 base and J by 11 bases, and 17 bases separated the two germline ends. The CDR3 is made up of 15 amino acids. The germline V gene encodes CDR1 SGHTA and CDR2 FQGNSA. DNA of the CDR3: TGTGCCAGCAGCTTAGTAGTCTCCGCTGGTCGCGAGCTGTTTTTT. This sequence encodes CASSLVVSAGRELFF.

The gene calls are TRBV20-1 and TRBJ2-1; tentatively, D is TRBD1 or TRBD2 (5 bases each). CDR1 and CDR2 from the germline V gene are DFQATT and SNEGSKA (reference sequence). The CDR3 contains 16 residues. The ends were cut back, 6 bases at V and 0 bases at J, with 18 bases in the middle. In DNA, the CDR3 is TGCAGTGCCCCGATAACGGGGCCAAACTCCTACAATGAGCAGTTCTTC. This encodes CSAPITGPNSYNEQFF.

In its sample, this clonotype was seen many times. This chain links TRBV7-3 with TRBJ2-1; 11 bases agree with TRBD2. Per germline, CDR1 SGHTA and CDR2 FQGTGA. Trimming cost V 3 bases and J 8 bases; bases outside gene matches: 12. This CDR3 has 17 residues. Here the CDR3 reads CASSLEPGLAVTDEQFF. The CDR3 DNA follows: TGTGCCAGCAGCTTGGAGCCGGGACTAGCGGTCACCGATGAGCAGTTCTTC.

The table lists this clonotype with many counts. The chain carries TRBV2 and TRBJ2-3; 11 bases map to TRBD2. This CDR3 is 16 amino acids long. J lost 4 bases, V lost 7 bases, and 10 bases had no gene match. Germline assignment: CDR1 SNHLY and CDR2 FYNNEI. The CDR3 sequence: CASNTVAGGRPDTQYF. The CDR3 DNA is TGTGCCAGCAATACTGTAGCGGGGGGGCGTCCAGATACGCAGTATTTT.

This clonotype was detected ten times or more. The chain is built from TRBV5-6 and TRBJ2-7, with 8 bases lining up with TRBD1. V was clipped by 2 bases and J by 0 bases; unmatched bases: 7. This CDR3 comprises 16 residues. Germline values: CDR1 SGHDT, CDR2 YYEEEE. CDR3 region: CASSFGPQGASYEQYV. For the CDR3, the DNA is TGTGCCAGCAGCTTTGGTCCCCAGGGGGCCTCCTACGAGCAGTACGTC.

There are many counts of this clonotype. J is TRBJ1-2 and V is TRBV11-2, with D unresolved. V shed 1 base and J shed 0 bases, with 3 bases lying between them. Germline V gene lookup returns CDR1 SGHAT and CDR2 FQNNGV. The CDR3 loop spans 13 amino acids. In DNA form, the CDR3 reads TGTGCCAGCAGCTTAGTAACTAACTATGGCTACACCTTC. This codes for CASSLVTNYGYTF.

This clonotype was observed many times. The chain combines TRBV3-1 with TRBJ2-2, with D perhaps given as TRBD1 or TRBD2 (6 bases each). The CDR3 runs 15 residues. In germline, CDR1 is LGHDT, CDR2 YNNKEL (reference sequence). Deletions cut 1 base from V and 6 bases from J, with 12 bases between. The CDR3 is CASSQVGGRSGELFF. CDR3 bases: TGTGCCAGCAGCCAAGTAGGGGGGAGGTCCGGGGAGCTGTTTTTT. Complete variable domain (other parts from reference TRBV3-1 and TRBJ2-2): DTAVSQTPKYLVTQMGNDKSIKCEQNLGHDTMYWYKQDSKKFLKIMFSYNNKELIINETVPNRFSPKSPDKAHLNLHINSLELGDSAVYFCASSQVGGRSGELFFGEGSRLTVL.

The table lists this clonotype with a few counts. The chain uses TRBV20-1 and TRBJ2-7; no definite D call. This CDR3 has 14 residues. Looked up from germline, CDR1 is DFQATT and CDR2 is SNEGSKA (reference sequence). Trimming removed 0 bases from V and 4 bases from J, with 13 bases in between. In DNA, the CDR3 is TGCAGTGCTAGAGATCCGTCCAGACCTTACGAGCAGTACGTC. This encodes CSARDPSRPYEQYV.

In this sample, this clonotype turned up many times. The V gene is TRBV18, the J gene TRBJ1-5; D is undetermined. Per the germline V gene, CDR1 is KGHSH and CDR2 is LQKENI. Trimming removed 6 bases from V and 1 base from J, with 13 bases in between. The length of the CDR3 is 15 residues. In DNA form, the CDR3 reads TGTGCCAGCTCGACATTTGAGCTAAGCAATCAGCCCCAGCATTTT. Its translation is CASSTFELSNQPQHF.

The sample holds a few counts of this clonotype. The rearrangement uses TRBV20-1 and TRBJ2-1; 7 bases are shared with TRBD2. From germline, CDR1 is DFQATT and CDR2 SNEGSKA (reference sequence). The CDR3 has 11 amino acids. V shed 8 bases, J shed 9 bases, and the junction held 7 bases outside the gene matches. The CDR3 spells CSLDAGVEQFF. In DNA, the CDR3 is TGCAGTTTAGATGCGGGAGTTGAGCAGTTCTTC.

This clonotype was seen only a few times. The chain couples TRBV20-1 to TRBJ1-5; tentatively, D is TRBD1 (5 bases). The CDR3 has 15 residues. The V end lost 5 bases, the J end lost 3 bases, and 17 bases lay between the germline ends. Germline V gene data show CDR1 as DFQATT and CDR2 as SNEGSKA (reference sequence). This CDR3 reads CSASSGTGTNQPQHF. Here the CDR3 DNA reads TGCAGTGCTTCCTCCGGGACCGGGACCAATCAGCCCCAGCATTTT.

This clonotype was found a few times. The chain has TRBV3-1 and TRBJ2-1, with a tentative D call TRBD2 (5 bases). The CDR3 is made up of 15 amino acids. Germline CDR1 is LGHDT and CDR2 is YNNKEL (reference sequence). V was cut by 3 bases and J by 10 bases, with 19 bases left in between. CDR3 protein: CASSHTGKKFFEQFF. CDR3 coding DNA: TGTGCCAGCAGCCATACCGGGAAGAAGTTTTTCGAGCAGTTCTTC.

This clonotype has more than one count but fewer than ten. This chain connects TRBV24-1 to TRBJ2-3, with D possibly TRBD1 on 6 matching bases. The CDR3 consists of 13 residues. Deletions cut 5 bases from V and 4 bases from J, with 9 bases between. The germline V gene has CDR1 KGHDR and CDR2 SFDVKD. This CDR3 is CATSGRGADTQYF. In nucleotides, the CDR3 is TGTGCCACCAGTGGCAGGGGAGCAGATACGCAGTATTTT.

This clonotype was seen a few times. The CDR3 nucleotides read TGTGCCAGCAGTTCCAGGACTAGCCCAACCGGGGGAACGCAGTATTTT. Encoded protein: CASSSRTSPTGGTQYF. V gene TRBV6-5 combines with J gene TRBJ2-3; 8 bases align to TRBD2. After removal of 4 bases from V and 9 bases from J, the junction contained 15 bases not matched to a gene. From germline, CDR1 is MNHEY and CDR2 SVGAGI. This CDR3 contains 16 residues.

The chain recombines TRBV7-8 with TRBJ2-1, with 7 nucleotides matching TRBD2. The CDR3 is 15 residues long. Germline V gene sequence: CDR1 SGHVS, CDR2 FQNEAQ. The trim removed 4 bases at V and 5 bases at J, leaving 8 bases unmatched. CDR3 sequence reads: CASSSPAGVNNEQFF. CDR3 DNA: TGTGCCAGCAGCTCACCCGCGGGAGTGAACAATGAGCAGTTCTTC.

The chain carries TRBV7-2 and TRBJ2-1, with 13 positions matching TRBD2. Germline V CDR1 and CDR2: SGHTA, FQGNSA. The CDR3 length is 13 residues. V dropped 1 base and J dropped 14; count of bases not matched to a gene: 2. CDR3 sequence reads: CASSLDTSGREFF. The CDR3 nucleotides read TGTGCCAGCAGCTTAGATACTAGCGGGAGGGAGTTCTTC.

The chain carries TRBV10-3 and TRBJ1-2; no reliable D call. The CDR3 length is 15 residues. Trimming left V 0 bases short and J 0 bases short, with 8 bases between. Germline lookup yields CDR1 ENHRY and CDR2 SYGVKD. As DNA, the CDR3 is TGTGCCATCAGTGAGTCCGACGGGCCTAACTATGGCTACACCTTC. Translating it yields CAISESDGPNYGYTF.

This clonotype was seen more than once but under ten times. V is TRBV28 and J is TRBJ2-7; D possibly uses TRBD1 or TRBD2 (6 bases each). V was cut by 5 bases and J by 4 bases, with 15 bases left in between. This CDR3 has 14 residues. Germline CDR1 and CDR2: MDHEN and SYDVKM. CDR3 protein: CASSQQGGLYEQYV. Written as DNA, the CDR3 is TGTGCCAGCAGTCAGCAAGGGGGGCTATACGAGCAGTACGTC.

This clonotype was recorded many times. The V gene is TRBV2, the J gene TRBJ2-3, with 7 positions matching TRBD2. The germline V gene has CDR1 SNHLY and CDR2 FYNNEI. V lost 7 bases and J lost 7; bases outside the gene matches: 11. This CDR3 is built from 14 residues. CDR3 region: CASTVASGSYTQYF. The CDR3 DNA sequence: TGTGCCAGCACAGTAGCTAGCGGTTCGTATACGCAGTATTTT.

This clonotype was seen only a few times. V usage is TRBV12-5 and J usage is TRBJ1-1; 7 nucleotides line up with TRBD1. The V and J ends lost 7 bases and 2 bases, in that order; junction bases with no gene match: 4. This CDR3 spans 13 amino acids. Germline assignment: CDR1 LGHNT and CDR2 FRNRAP. The CDR3, as DNA: TGTGCTAGTGCCTGGGACAGTAACACTGAAGCTTTCTTT. It is translated as CASAWDSNTEAFF.

The chain joins TRBV14 to TRBJ2-5; 9 bases fit TRBD2. CDR1 SGHDN and CDR2 FVKESK come from the germline V gene. The V gene end was trimmed by 2 bases and the J gene end by 1 base; junction bases not matched to a gene: 2. This CDR3 is 15 amino acids long. CDR3 region: CASSQNSGGQETQYF. The CDR3 DNA reads as TGTGCCAGCAGCCAAAATAGCGGGGGCCAAGAGACCCAGTACTTC.

This clonotype was seen a few times. V is TRBV11-1 and J is TRBJ2-5; 12 nucleotides agree with TRBD1. Germline V CDR1 and CDR2: SGHAT, FQDESV (reference sequence). The V gene end was trimmed by 4 bases and the J gene end by 2 bases; junction bases not matched to a gene: 5. The CDR3 spans 16 residues. CDR3: CASSSRDRGPQETQYF. In nucleotides, the CDR3 is TGTGCCAGCAGCTCCCGGGACAGGGGGCCTCAAGAGACCCAGTACTTC.